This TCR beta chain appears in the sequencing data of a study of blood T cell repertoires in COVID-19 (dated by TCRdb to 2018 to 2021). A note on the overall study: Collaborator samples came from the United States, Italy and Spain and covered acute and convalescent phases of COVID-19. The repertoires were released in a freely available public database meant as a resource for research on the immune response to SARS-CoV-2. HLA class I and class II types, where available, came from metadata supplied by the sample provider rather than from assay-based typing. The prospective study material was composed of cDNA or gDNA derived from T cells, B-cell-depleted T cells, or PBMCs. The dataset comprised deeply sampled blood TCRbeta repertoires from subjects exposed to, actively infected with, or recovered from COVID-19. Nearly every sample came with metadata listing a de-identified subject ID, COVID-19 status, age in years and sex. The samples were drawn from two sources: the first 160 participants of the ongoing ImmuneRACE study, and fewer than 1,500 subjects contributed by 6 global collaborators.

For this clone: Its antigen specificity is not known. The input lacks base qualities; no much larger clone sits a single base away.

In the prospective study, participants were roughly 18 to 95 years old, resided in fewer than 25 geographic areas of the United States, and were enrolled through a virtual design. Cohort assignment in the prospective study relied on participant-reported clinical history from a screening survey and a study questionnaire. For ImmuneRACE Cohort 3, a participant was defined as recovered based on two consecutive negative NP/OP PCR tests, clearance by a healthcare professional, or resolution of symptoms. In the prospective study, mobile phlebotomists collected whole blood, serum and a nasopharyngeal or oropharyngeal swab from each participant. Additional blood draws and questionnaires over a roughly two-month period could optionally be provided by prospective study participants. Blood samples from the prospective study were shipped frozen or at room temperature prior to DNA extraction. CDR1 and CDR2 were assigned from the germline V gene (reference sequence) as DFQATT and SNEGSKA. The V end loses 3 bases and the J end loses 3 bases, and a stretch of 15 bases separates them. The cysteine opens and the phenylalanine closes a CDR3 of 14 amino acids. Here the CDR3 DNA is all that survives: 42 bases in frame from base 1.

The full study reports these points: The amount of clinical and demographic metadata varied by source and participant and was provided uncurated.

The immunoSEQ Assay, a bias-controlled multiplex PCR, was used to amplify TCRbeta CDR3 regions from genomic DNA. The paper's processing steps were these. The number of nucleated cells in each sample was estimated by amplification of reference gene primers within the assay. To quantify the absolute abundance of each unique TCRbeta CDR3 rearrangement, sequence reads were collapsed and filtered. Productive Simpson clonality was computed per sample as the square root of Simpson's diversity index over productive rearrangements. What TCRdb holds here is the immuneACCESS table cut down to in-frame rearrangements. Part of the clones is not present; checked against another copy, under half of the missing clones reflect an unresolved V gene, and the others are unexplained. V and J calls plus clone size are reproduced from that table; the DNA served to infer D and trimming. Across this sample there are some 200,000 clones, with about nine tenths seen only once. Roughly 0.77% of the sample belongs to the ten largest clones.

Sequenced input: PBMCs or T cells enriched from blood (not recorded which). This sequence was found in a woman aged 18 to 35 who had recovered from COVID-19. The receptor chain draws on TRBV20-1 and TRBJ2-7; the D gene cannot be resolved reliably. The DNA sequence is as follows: TGCAGTGCTAGTCACCCGGGTTCGCGCTACGAGCAGTACTTC. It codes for CSASHPGSRYEQYF.